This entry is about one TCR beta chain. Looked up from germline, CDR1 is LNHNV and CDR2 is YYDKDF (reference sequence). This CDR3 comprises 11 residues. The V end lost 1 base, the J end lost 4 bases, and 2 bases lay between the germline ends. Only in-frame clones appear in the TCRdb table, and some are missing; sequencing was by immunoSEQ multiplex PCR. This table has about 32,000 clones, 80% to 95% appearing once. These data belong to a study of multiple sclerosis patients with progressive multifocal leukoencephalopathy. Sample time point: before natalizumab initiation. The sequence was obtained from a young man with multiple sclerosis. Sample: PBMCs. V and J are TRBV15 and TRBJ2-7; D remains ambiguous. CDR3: CATSRGYEQYF. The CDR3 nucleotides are TGTGCCACCAGCAGAGGGTACGAGCAGTACTTC.